This TCR beta chain was retrieved from a study of CD8 T cells in Susac syndrome. Study-wide background: At blood draw, Susac syndrome patients were therapy-naive, on corticosteroids, or on intravenous immunoglobulin alone.

The patients with Susac syndrome satisfied recently defined diagnostic criteria for either definite or probable disease. The authors reverse transcribed roughly 0.5 to 1 ug RNA with random hexamers. An immunoSEQ multiplex PCR amplified TCR beta CDR3 over 54 Vbeta and 13 Jbeta. Via MiXCR, TCRdb re-called the immunoSEQ multiplex PCR reads, giving one row per CDR3 protein. Here the sample spans around 150,000 distinct CDR3 sequences, over 90% being singletons. Regarding this clonotype: What it binds is not known.

Study-level results: The study found that Susac CD8+ clonal expansion peaked in TEMRA cells and active patients.

The sequence was collected from a human donor with Susac syndrome. Sequenced material: CD8+ T cells from PBMCs.

The DNA of the CDR3 is TGCGCCAGCACCCCGGGAGTTTCTGGAAACACCATATATTTT. Amino acids: CASTPGVSGNTIYF. The chain links TRBV4-1 to TRBJ1-3; D call uncertain. This CDR3 has 14 residues. Germline V gives CDR1 MGHRA, CDR2 YSYEKL. V lost 7 bases to trimming and J lost 1 base, with 11 bases between them.